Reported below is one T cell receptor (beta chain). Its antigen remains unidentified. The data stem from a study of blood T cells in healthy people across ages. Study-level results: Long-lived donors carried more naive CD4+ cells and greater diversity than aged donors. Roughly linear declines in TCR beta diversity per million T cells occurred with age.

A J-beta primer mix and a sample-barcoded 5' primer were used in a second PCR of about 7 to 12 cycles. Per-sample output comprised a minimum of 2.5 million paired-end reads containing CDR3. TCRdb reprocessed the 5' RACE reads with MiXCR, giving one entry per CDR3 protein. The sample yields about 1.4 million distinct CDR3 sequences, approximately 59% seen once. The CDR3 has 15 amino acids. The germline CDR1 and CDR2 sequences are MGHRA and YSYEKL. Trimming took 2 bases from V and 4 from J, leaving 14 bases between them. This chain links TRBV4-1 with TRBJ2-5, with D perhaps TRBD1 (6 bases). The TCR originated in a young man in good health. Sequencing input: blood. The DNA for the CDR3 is TGCGCCAGCAGCCAACTGACAGGAGCCGGAGAGACCCAGTACTTC. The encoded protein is CASSQLTGAGETQYF.